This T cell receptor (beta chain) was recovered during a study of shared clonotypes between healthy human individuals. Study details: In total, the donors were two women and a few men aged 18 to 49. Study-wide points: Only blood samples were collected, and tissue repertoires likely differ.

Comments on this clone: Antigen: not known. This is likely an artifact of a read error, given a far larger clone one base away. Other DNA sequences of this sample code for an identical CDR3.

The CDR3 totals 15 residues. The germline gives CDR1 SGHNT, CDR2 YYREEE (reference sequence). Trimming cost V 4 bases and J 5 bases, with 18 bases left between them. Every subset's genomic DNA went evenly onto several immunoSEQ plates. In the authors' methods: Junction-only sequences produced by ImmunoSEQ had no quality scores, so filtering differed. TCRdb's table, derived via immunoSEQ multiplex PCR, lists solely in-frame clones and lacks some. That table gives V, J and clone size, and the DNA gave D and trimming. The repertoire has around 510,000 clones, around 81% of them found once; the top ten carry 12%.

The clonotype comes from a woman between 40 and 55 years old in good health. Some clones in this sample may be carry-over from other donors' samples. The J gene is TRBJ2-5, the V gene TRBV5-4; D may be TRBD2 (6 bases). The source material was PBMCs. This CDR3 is CASSRGVAEGETQYF. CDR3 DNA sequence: TGTGCCAGCAGCCGGGGAGTAGCGGAGGGGGAGACCCAGTACTTC.